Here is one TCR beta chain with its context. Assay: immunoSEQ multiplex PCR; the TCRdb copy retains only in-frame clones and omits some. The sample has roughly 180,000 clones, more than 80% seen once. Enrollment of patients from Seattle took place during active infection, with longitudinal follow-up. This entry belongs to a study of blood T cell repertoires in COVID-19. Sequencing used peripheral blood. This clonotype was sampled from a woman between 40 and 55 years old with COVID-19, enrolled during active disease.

CDR3 nucleotide sequence: TGTGCCACCAGTCAGGCGCCGGGGGATCATGACAGGGGATACGGAAAACTGTTTTTT. It yields the protein CATSQAPGDHDRGYGKLFF. V usage is TRBV24-1 and J usage is TRBJ1-4, with 8 bases matching TRBD1. V was clipped by 6 bases and J by 10 bases; unmatched bases: 24. Germline CDR1 KGHDR, CDR2 SFDVKD. The CDR3 has 19 amino acids.